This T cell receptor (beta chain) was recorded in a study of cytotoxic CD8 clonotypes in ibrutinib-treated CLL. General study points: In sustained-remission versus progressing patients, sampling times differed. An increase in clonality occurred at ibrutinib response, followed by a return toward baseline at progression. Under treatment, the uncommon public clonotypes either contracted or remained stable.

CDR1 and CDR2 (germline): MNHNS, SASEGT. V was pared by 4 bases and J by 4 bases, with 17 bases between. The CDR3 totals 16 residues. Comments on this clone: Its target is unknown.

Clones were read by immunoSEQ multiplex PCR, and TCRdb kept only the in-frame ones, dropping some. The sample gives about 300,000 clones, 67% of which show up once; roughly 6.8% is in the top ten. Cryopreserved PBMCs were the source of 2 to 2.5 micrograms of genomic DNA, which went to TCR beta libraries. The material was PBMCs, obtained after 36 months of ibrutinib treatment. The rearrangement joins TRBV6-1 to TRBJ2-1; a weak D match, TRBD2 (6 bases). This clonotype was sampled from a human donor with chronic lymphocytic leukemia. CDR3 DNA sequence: TGTGCCAGCAGTGGTTTACTGGGCCGGGAGTACAATGAGCAGTTCTTC. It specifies CASSGLLGREYNEQFF.